The 5 T cell receptor beta chains presented below share a single source sample, sequenced in a study of beta chain features in type 1 diabetes. Expressed TCRB transcripts were sequenced because the isolated RNA had all been reverse transcribed beforehand. Using immunoSEQ multiplex PCR, the repertoire was profiled, and TCRdb retains in-frame clones only, with some absent. The sample carries roughly 240,000 clones, around 14% recorded once. The sample comprised naive CD4+ T cells from blood. These TCRs come from a woman aged 40 to 49 in good health.

V gene TRBV5-6 combines with J gene TRBJ2-7; 8 bases line up with TRBD2. The CDR3 contains 13 residues. Germline V CDR1 and CDR2: SGHDT, YYEEEE. V was pared by 0 bases and J by 11 bases, with 7 bases of the junction left unmatched. CDR3 loop: CASSLATGGRKYF. The DNA of the CDR3 is TGTGCCAGCAGCTTGGCTACGGGGGGGCGTAAGTACTTC.

A few counts support this clone. The chain recombines TRBV2 with TRBJ1-5; 9 bases fit TRBD1. V was pared by 6 bases and J by 2 bases, with 5 bases of the junction left unmatched. Germline CDR1 is SNHLY and CDR2 is FYNNEI. This CDR3 contains 15 residues. The CDR3 sequence: CASRTWTGGNQPQHF. The CDR3 bases are TGTGCCAGCAGGACCTGGACAGGGGGCAATCAGCCCCAGCATTTT.

A word on this clone: One end of the junction does not line up with germline, which may come from a read error. This sequence joins TRBV2 and TRBJ1-1; 7 bases map to TRBD1. This CDR3 is built from 12 residues. The V gene's germline CDR1 is SNHLY and CDR2 FYNNEI. This chain's CDR3 is CASSGANRGAPF. CDR3 DNA: TGTGCCAGCAGTGGGGCCAACAGGGGAGCTCCGTTT.

This clone has just a few counts. The gene calls are TRBV7-6 and TRBJ1-2; the D is unclear. CDR1 and CDR2 from the germline V gene are SGHVS and FNYEAQ. Trimming removed 4 bases from V and 3 bases from J, with 21 bases in between. The CDR3 loop spans 17 amino acids. This CDR3 reads CASSSEAGWLRDYGYTF. CDR3 DNA: TGTGCCAGCAGCTCGGAGGCGGGATGGTTGAGGGACTATGGCTACACCTTC.

Only one count was recorded for this clone. CDR3 DNA sequence: TGTGCCAGCAGCATGGGGGTAGCGGGGGGCACAGATACGCAGTATTTT. Translation gives CASSMGVAGGTDTQYF. The rearrangement links TRBV11-3 to TRBJ2-3; 9 bases fit TRBD2. The CDR3 is 16 residues long. Per the germline V gene, CDR1 is SGHNT and CDR2 is YENEEA. Germline trimming cut 5 bases from V and 1 base from J; bases unmatched to any gene: 7.